This TCR beta chain emerged from a study of T cell repertoires in cytomegalovirus infection. Study-wide context: It was the public TCR beta signatures that indicated both CMV infection and matching HLA type.

Study-level results: The ex vivo response showed dominance by HLA-C-restricted CMV-specific TCR beta clonotypes. CMV carriers with the relevant HLA were identified by cumulative public TCR beta family frequency.

Trimming shortened V by 5 bases and J by 2 bases, and 19 bases separated the two germline ends. There are 16 residues in the CDR3. CDR1 is LGHDT and CDR2 is YNNKEL in the germline V gene (reference sequence). A single record per CDR3 protein comes from TCRdb applying MiXCR to the reads. The sample holds about 740,000 distinct CDR3 sequences, 35% to 45% seen once. This clonotype has just one count. Its antigen remains unknown. The gene calls are TRBV3-1 and TRBJ2-7; D is perhaps TRBD1 (6 bases). Sequenced input: PBMCs. The receptor's source is a human donor in good health (CMV status not recorded). Some clones in this sample may be carry-over from other donors' samples. The CDR3 region is CASSKRPRDKAYEQYF. CDR3 in DNA: TGTGCCAGCAGCAAAAGACCGAGGGACAAGGCCTACGAGCAGTACTTC.